This TCR beta chain originates from a study of Ad26.COV2.S vaccination and SARS-CoV-2 variants. Study observations and caveats: In TCR breadth and depth analyses, total T cell responses may have been underestimated. Vaccinees showed greater spike-specific TCR breadth than placebo recipients.

TCRdb's table, derived via immunoSEQ multiplex PCR, lists solely in-frame clones and lacks some. The table includes 360,000 or so clones, 70% to 90% detected once. About this clone itself: Its antigen is still unknown.

The CDR3 runs 16 residues. Germline V lookup: CDR1 LNHDA, CDR2 SQIVND (reference sequence). V trimming: 5 bases; J trimming: 1 base; junction bases outside the gene matches: 5. Treatment noted: 15 to 20 received Ad26.COV2.S at low or high dose, single or two shots; 5 received placebo; per-sample allocation not given. Sampling happened 63 days after the first vaccine or placebo injection. The receptor's source is a person aged 18-60 years who received the Ad26.COV2.S COVID-19 vaccine or a placebo. The input for sequencing was peripheral blood, taken in a trial of Ad26.COV2.S vaccine versus placebo. The gene calls are TRBV19 and TRBJ2-3, with 11 nucleotides matching TRBD2. CDR3 bases: TGTGCCAGTAGTGAGCTAGCGGGGGGCGGCACAGATACGCAGTATTTT. This sequence encodes CASSELAGGGTDTQYF.